The source of this TCR beta chain is a study of blood T cell repertoires in COVID-19. Whole-study context: T cells, B-cell-depleted T cells, or PBMCs provided the cDNA or gDNA that served as material.

The table came from immunoSEQ multiplex PCR; TCRdb's copy has only in-frame clones and leaves some out. This table holds about 80,000 clones, around 90% found once. The CDR3 has 18 amino acids. The ends lost 4 bases at V and 2 bases at J; junction bases unmatched: 17. Germline V gives CDR1 SGHRS, CDR2 YFSETQ. V is TRBV5-1 and J is TRBJ2-5; 7 positions match TRBD2. The sequenced sample was peripheral blood. The receptor was derived from a man under 40 with acute or convalescent COVID-19. CDR3 region: CASSPAPSGAFMQETQYF. In DNA form, the CDR3 reads TGCGCCAGCAGCCCCGCCCCTAGCGGAGCCTTCATGCAAGAGACCCAGTACTTC.